This T cell receptor (beta chain) was sequenced in a study of T cell responses to AZD1222 COVID-19 vaccine. TCRdb keeps only in-frame clones here, not all; method: immunoSEQ multiplex PCR. Here the sample spans over 100,000 clones, roughly nine tenths being singletons. Regarding the study as a whole: Among spike-specific TCRs, nearly half reportedly target unmutated variant regions. All repertoire sampling was performed exclusively after the peak T cell response. Spike-specific TCR breadth and depth grew following two AZD1222 doses.

Regarding this clone: Its antigen is undetermined.

The V gene's germline CDR1 is MDHEN and CDR2 SYDVKM. The CDR3 contains 15 residues. V was shortened by 5 bases and J by 2 bases, with 10 bases between the two germline ends. This specimen consisted of peripheral blood, obtained on day 0 of AZD1222 vaccination. The receptor's source is an adult in good health. This sequence joins TRBV28 and TRBJ2-6; D uncertain. In DNA form, the CDR3 reads TGTGCCAGCAGTCCGCTAGACACTGGGGCCAACGTCCTGACTTTC. This sequence encodes CASSPLDTGANVLTF.